This T cell receptor (beta chain) emerged from a study of blood T cell repertoires in COVID-19. On the study more broadly: From T cells, B-cell-depleted T cells, or PBMCs came the material, which was cDNA or gDNA.

In the original analysis: Estimated nucleated cell counts came from reference gene primer amplification. The repertoire was sequenced with immunoSEQ multiplex PCR; TCRdb's copy has only in-frame clones and lacks some. D and trimming come from the DNA, and the V and J calls and clone size come from that table. The sample contains 65,000 to 90,000 clones, 75% to 90% of which appear only once. Sample: peripheral blood. The clonotype was recovered from a man aged 80 or over with COVID-19, enrolled during active disease.

In nucleotides, the CDR3 is TGTGCCAGTAGTATCCAGGGGGCATTTGGCTACACCTTC. It encodes CASSIQGAFGYTF. The chain is built from TRBV19 and TRBJ1-2; the match to TRBD1 covers 8 bases. Germline assignment: CDR1 LNHDA and CDR2 SQIVND (reference sequence). After removal of 3 bases from V and 7 bases from J, the junction contained 4 bases not matched to a gene. The CDR3 has 13 residues.